The 32 T cell receptor beta chains listed next were all sequenced from one sample in a study of shared clonotypes between healthy human individuals. Only in-frame clones appear in the TCRdb table, and some are missing; sequencing was by immunoSEQ multiplex PCR. The table lists about half a million clones, about 85% of them singletons. Sequenced input: PBMCs. The receptors stem from a woman in her forties in good health. Some clones in this sample may be carry-over from other donors' samples.

This chain joins TRBV5-1 and TRBJ1-4; D is possibly TRBD1 (6 bases). This CDR3 has 16 residues. V dropped 1 base and J dropped 0 bases, with 10 bases sitting between them. In germline, CDR1 is SGHRS, CDR2 YFSETQ. CDR3 sequence (DNA): TGCGCCAGCAGCTTGAACGGGGGCGCAACTAATGAAAAACTGTTTTTT. It specifies CASSLNGGATNEKLFF.

The chain uses TRBV5-1 and TRBJ2-7; the D gene is possibly TRBD2 (6 bases). With 4 bases removed from V and 4 bases from J, the gap between germline ends came to 18 bases. Germline CDR1 SGHRS, CDR2 YFSETQ. The CDR3 contains 15 residues. CDR3: CASSPQPGLGYEQYF. In DNA form, the CDR3 reads TGCGCCAGCAGCCCCCAGCCGGGACTGGGGTACGAGCAGTACTTC.

V is TRBV30 and J is TRBJ2-7; unclear D gene. CDR1 is GTSNPN and CDR2 is SVGIG in the germline V gene (reference sequence). Trimming took off 4 bases at V and 5 bases at J, with 9 bases between the two ends. The CDR3 is 11 amino acids. The CDR3: CAWTTSNEQYF. The CDR3 DNA sequence: TGTGCCTGGACCACTTCCAACGAGCAGTACTTC.

The V and J genes are TRBV5-4 and TRBJ1-2; D perhaps matches TRBD1 (6 bases). Germline lookup yields CDR1 SGHNT and CDR2 YYREEE (reference sequence). V shed 2 bases and J shed 8 bases, with 13 bases lying between them. The CDR3 length is 13 residues. The CDR3 nucleotides are TGTGCCAGCAGCTTTGCAGGGGCTAGGGGCTACACCTTC. Translation: CASSFAGARGYTF.

The chain employs TRBV19 and TRBJ2-5, with 9 positions matching TRBD2. Per the germline V gene, CDR1 is LNHDA and CDR2 is SQIVND (reference sequence). There are 15 residues in the CDR3. The trim removed 3 bases at V and 5 bases at J, leaving 7 bases unmatched. The CDR3 protein is CASSIVAGAAETQYF. The CDR3 region has the DNA TGTGCCAGTAGTATTGTAGCGGGAGCGGCGGAGACCCAGTACTTC.

The chain links TRBV28 to TRBJ1-5; TRBD1 matches at 7 bases. Germline V gene lookup returns CDR1 MDHEN and CDR2 SYDVKM. The CDR3 has 15 residues. The trim removed 7 bases at V and 3 bases at J, leaving 9 bases unmatched. The CDR3 is CASTPGTADNQPQHF. The CDR3, as DNA: TGTGCCAGCACCCCCGGGACAGCGGACAATCAGCCCCAGCATTTT.

The chain recombines TRBV28 with TRBJ2-7; 8 bases fit TRBD1. V shed 3 bases and J 5 bases; nucleotides not matched to a gene: 12. The CDR3 contains 16 residues. Germline V gene lookup returns CDR1 MDHEN and CDR2 SYDVKM. CDR3 in amino acids: CASSFVSPGQGNEQYF. In nucleotides, the CDR3 is TGTGCCAGCAGTTTTGTATCTCCCGGACAGGGCAACGAGCAGTACTTC.

In regard to this clone: The final CDR3 position lacks the conserved phenylalanine or tryptophan, pointing to a likely read error. No DNA is shown, since the ends of the CDR3 on it are uncertain; the CDR3 is the one TCRdb lists. The genes are TRBV2 and TRBJ2-7; whether TRBD1, the table's D call, matches the DNA was not checked. The CDR3 is 13 amino acids long, termini counted. In germline, CDR1 is SNHLY, CDR2 FYNNEI. CDR3 sequence reads: CASSEVGTGEDCL.

The J gene is TRBJ1-3, the V gene TRBV29-1; D is ambiguous. V lost 2 bases and J lost 4, with 3 bases in between. CDR3 length: 11 residues. CDR1 and CDR2 from the germline V gene are SQVTM and ANQGSEA. The DNA of the CDR3 is TGCAGCGTTGAATTAGGAAACACCATATATTTT. Translated: CSVELGNTIYF.

The gene calls are TRBV28 and TRBJ2-5; D remains ambiguous. With 2 bases removed from V and 3 bases from J, the gap between germline ends came to 13 bases. Germline CDR1 reads MDHEN; CDR2 reads SYDVKM. This CDR3 has 15 residues. For the CDR3, the DNA is TGTGCCAGCAGTTTACGTTCCGGATCGAAAGAGACCCAGTACTTC. Protein: CASSLRSGSKETQYF.

V usage is TRBV5-1 and J usage is TRBJ1-2, with 9 bases matching TRBD1. After removal of 5 bases from V and 8 bases from J, the junction contained 10 bases not matched to a gene. The germline V gene encodes CDR1 SGHRS and CDR2 YFSETQ. The CDR3 has 14 residues. In DNA, the CDR3 is TGCGCCAGCAGTAAAGGGACAGGGCACACGGGCTACACCTTC. It translates to CASSKGTGHTGYTF.

The J gene is TRBJ2-5, the V gene TRBV5-1; possible D gene TRBD2, 6 bases. This CDR3 comprises 14 residues. The V gene's germline CDR1 is SGHRS and CDR2 YFSETQ. V lost 0 bases and J lost 4, with 10 bases in between. CDR3 residues: CASSLGTSRETQYF. CDR3 sequence (DNA): TGCGCCAGCAGCTTGGGTACTAGCAGAGAGACCCAGTACTTC. Complete variable domain (other parts from reference TRBV5-1 and TRBJ2-5): KAGVTQTPRYLIKTRGQQVTLSCSPISGHRSVSWYQQTPGQGLQFLFEYFSETQRNKGNFPGRFSGRQFSNSRSEMNVSTLELGDSALYLCASSLGTSRETQYFGPGTRLLVL.

This clone appeared once. The V and J genes are TRBV7-2 and TRBJ2-5, with a tentative D call TRBD2 (6 bases). With 1 base removed from V and 4 bases from J, the gap between germline ends came to 13 bases. Germline V gives CDR1 SGHTA, CDR2 FQGNSA. The CDR3 covers 15 residues. This chain's CDR3 is CASSLGSVEGETQYF. DNA of the CDR3: TGTGCCAGCAGCTTAGGCTCCGTGGAGGGAGAGACCCAGTACTTC. The full variable domain, rest sourced from reference TRBV7-2 and TRBJ2-5, is GAGVSQSPSNKVTEKGKDVELRCDPISGHTALYWYRQSLGQGLEFLIYFQGNSAPDKSGLPSDRFSAERTGGSVSTLTIQRTQQEDSAVYLCASSLGSVEGETQYFGPGTRLLVL.

This clone was counted a single time. V is TRBV28 and J is TRBJ2-1; 8 nucleotides align to TRBD2. Germline V gene sequence: CDR1 MDHEN, CDR2 SYDVKM. The CDR3 consists of 15 residues. Trimming took 4 bases from V and 4 from J; bases not matched to a gene: 6. In DNA form, the CDR3 reads TGTGCCAGCAGTTCTTCTGCTAGCGGGTACAATGAGCAGTTCTTC. Translated: CASSSSASGYNEQFF.

This chain joins TRBV30 and TRBJ2-1, with D perhaps matching TRBD2 (5 bases). This CDR3 is 16 amino acids long. CDR1 GTSNPN and CDR2 SVGIG come from the germline V gene (reference sequence). V dropped 2 bases and J dropped 3 bases, with 17 bases sitting between them. The DNA of the CDR3 is TGTGCCTGGAGTTCTATAGACTACCTTGGCTACAATGAGCAGTTCTTC. Its translation: CAWSSIDYLGYNEQFF.

This clone was seen only once. V and J are TRBV4-3 and TRBJ2-5; D gene uncertain. V was shortened by 2 bases and J by 3 bases, with 10 bases between the two germline ends. The CDR3 is 14 residues long. The germline V gene encodes CDR1 LGHNA and CDR2 YSLEER. The CDR3 coding sequence is TGCGCCAGCAGCCAAAATAATGGGGAAGAGACCCAGTACTTC. This codes for CASSQNNGEETQYF.

In regard to this clone: It differs at one base from a far larger clone, so likely a read error. The chain employs TRBV2 and TRBJ1-1; no firm D call. CDR1 and CDR2 (germline): SNHLY, FYNNEI. The V and J ends lost 6 bases and 2 bases respectively, with 16 bases between them. The CDR3 runs to 15 residues. CDR3 loop: CASRVGLIHNTEAFF. The DNA for the CDR3 is TGTGCCAGCAGGGTGGGATTGATCCATAACACTGAAGCTTTCTTT. Drawing the rest from reference TRBV2 and TRBJ1-1, the complete variable domain is EPEVTQTPSHQVTQMGQEVILRCVPISNHLYFYWYRQILGQKVEFLVSFYNNEISEKSEIFDDQFSVERPDGSNFTLKIRSTKLEDSAMYFCASRVGLIHNTEAFFGQGTRLTVV.

The rearrangement joins TRBV19 to TRBJ1-2; possibly TRBD1 for D (6 bases). CDR3 size: 14 residues. The germline V gene encodes CDR1 LNHDA and CDR2 SQIVND (reference sequence). Trimming stripped 5 bases from V and 4 bases from J, with 14 bases between. CDR3 protein: CASSPQSDSYGYTF. The CDR3 DNA follows: TGTGCCAGTAGTCCCCAATCGGACAGCTATGGCTACACCTTC. Full variable domain (outside the CDR3, taken from reference TRBV19 and TRBJ1-2): DGGITQSPKYLFRKEGQNVTLSCEQNLNHDAMYWYRQDPGQGLRLIYYSQIVNDFQKGDIAEGYSVSREKKESFPLTVTSAQKNPTAFYLCASSPQSDSYGYTFGSGTRLTVV.

The CDR3: CASSTLRGDGYTF. The DNA of the CDR3 is TGTGCCAGCAGTACACTTCGTGGGGACGGCTACACCTTC. The chain uses TRBV7-9 and TRBJ1-2; D might be TRBD1 (5 bases). Trimming removed 6 bases from V and 8 bases from J, with 16 bases in between. This CDR3 contains 13 residues. From germline, CDR1 is SEHNR and CDR2 FQNEAQ (reference sequence).

This clone has a single count. A junction boundary mismatches the germline segment, possibly from a read error. This chain uses TRBV6-6 with TRBJ1-5; D gene unclear. Per germline, CDR1 MNHNY and CDR2 SVGAGI (reference sequence). The CDR3 length is 13 residues. CDR3 residues: CASNYVRDQPQHF. DNA of the CDR3: TGTGCCAGCAATTACGTGAGGGATCAGCCCCAGCATTTT.

The gene calls are TRBV5-1 and TRBJ2-7; 14 bases line up with TRBD2. The CDR3 consists of 18 residues. The germline V gene encodes CDR1 SGHRS and CDR2 YFSETQ. V was clipped by 4 bases and J by 0 bases; unmatched bases: 9. CDR3 sequence: CASSPGLAGGSFSYEQYF. The CDR3, as DNA: TGCGCCAGCAGCCCTGGACTAGCGGGAGGCTCCTTCTCCTACGAGCAGTACTTC.

A single count supports this clone. A far larger clone differs by one base, so this is likely a read error. Other DNA sequences in the sample encode the same CDR3. The rearrangement uses TRBV10-3 and TRBJ1-2; 7 nucleotides agree with TRBD1. In germline, CDR1 is ENHRY, CDR2 SYGVKD. The CDR3 is 12 residues long. As DNA, the CDR3 is TGTGCCTCGTCGAGACAGGGTCGGGGCTACACATTC. Its translation: CASSRQGRGYTF.

This clone appeared once. A much larger clone lies a single base off, so this may be a read error. This sequence joins TRBV11-3 and TRBJ2-3; weak D call: TRBD2 (6 bases). V was pared by 4 bases and J by 3 bases, with 8 bases between. The CDR3 has 13 amino acids. The germline gives CDR1 SGHNT, CDR2 YENEEA. CDR3 sequence: CASSWGETDTQYF. The CDR3 bases are TGTGCCAGCAGCTGGGGGGAGACAGATACGCAGTATTTT.

This clone was counted only a few times. The junction departs from germline at one end; a sequencing error may be responsible. The chain recombines TRBV5-1 with TRBJ1-5; no reliable D call. The CDR3 consists of 16 residues. Germline lookup yields CDR1 SGHRS and CDR2 YFSETQ. As DNA, the CDR3 is TGCGCCAGCAGCCAACACCTCCGGACTAGCGATCAGCCCCAGCATTTT. It yields the protein CASSQHLRTSDQPQHF.

For this clone: A far larger clone is just one base off, so this is likely a read error. This same CDR3 is encoded by further DNA sequences in the sample. The chain couples TRBV5-1 to TRBJ2-2; no reliable D call. Per germline, CDR1 SGHRS and CDR2 YFSETQ. The CDR3 runs 14 residues. The CDR3 DNA reads TGCGCCAGCAGCTTGGAAGTTAACACAGGGGAGCTGTTTTTT. Its protein is CASSLEVNTGELFF.

This clone was seen only once. J is TRBJ2-5 and V is TRBV5-6, with TRBD2 matching over 9 bases. With 3 bases clipped from V and 3 bases from J, the junction kept 6 bases outside the gene matches. Germline CDR1 is SGHDT and CDR2 is YYEEEE. CDR3 size: 15 residues. CDR3 DNA sequence: TGTGCCAGCAGCTCCCCCAGACTAGCGGAAGAGACCCAGTACTTC. Protein product: CASSSPRLAEETQYF.

This chain uses TRBV10-3 with TRBJ2-7; D is unresolved. Trimming cost V 0 bases and J 1 base, with 10 bases left between them. Germline V gene sequence: CDR1 ENHRY, CDR2 SYGVKD. CDR3 length: 15 residues. The CDR3 DNA sequence: TGTGCCATCAGTGAGTCTAACAGCCGTTCCTACGAGCAGTACTTC. Amino acids: CAISESNSRSYEQYF.

The rearrangement links TRBV4-2 to TRBJ1-2; 12 bases match TRBD1. Trimming removed 8 bases from V and 8 bases from J; junction bases left unmatched: 9. The germline gives CDR1 LGHNA, CDR2 YNFKEQ. The CDR3 has 14 residues. CDR3 bases: TGTGCCAGCGGACGGGGACAGGGGGCCGGAGGCTACACCTTC. Its protein is CASGRGQGAGGYTF.

Of note for this clone: A much larger clone lies a single base off, so this may be a read error. The sample holds other DNA sequences that translate to the same CDR3. The V and J genes are TRBV7-2 and TRBJ2-5, with D perhaps being TRBD1 or TRBD2 (6 bases each). Trimming stripped 4 bases from V and 5 bases from J, with 20 bases between. This CDR3 has 16 residues. Germline V gene lookup returns CDR1 SGHTA and CDR2 FQGNSA. CDR3 residues: CASSSAGWGARETQYF. DNA of the CDR3: TGTGCCAGCAGCTCTGCGGGATGGGGGGCCCGGGAGACCCAGTACTTC.

In the case of this clone: With a far larger clone one base away, a read error is the likely cause. This chain links TRBV28 with TRBJ2-7; D may be TRBD1 (8 bases). Per germline, CDR1 MDHEN and CDR2 SYDVKM. The CDR3 extends over 15 amino acids. The CDR3 loop is CASSLVDRDYHEQHF. The CDR3 DNA reads as TGTGCCAGCAGTTTAGTGGACAGGGACTACCACGAGCAGCACTTC.

The chain links TRBV7-3 to TRBJ2-3; the match to TRBD2 covers 13 bases. CDR1 is SGHTA, CDR2 FQGTGA, per germline. After removal of 0 bases from V and 5 bases from J, the junction contained 8 bases not matched to a gene. The CDR3 has 18 residues. The CDR3: CASSLTMTSGRWGDTQYF. The CDR3 coding sequence is TGTGCCAGCAGCTTAACAATGACTAGCGGGAGGTGGGGAGATACGCAGTATTTT.

The J gene is TRBJ1-5, the V gene TRBV19, with D possibly TRBD1 on 5 matching bases. This CDR3 region has 17 residues. V lost 5 bases and J 6 bases, leaving 23 bases between the germline ends. Germline V gene data show CDR1 as LNHDA and CDR2 as SQIVND (reference sequence). DNA of the CDR3: TGTGCCAGTAGTGCCACTCGAGAGGGGCTTGTGGGTCAGCCCCAGCATTTT. Translating gives CASSATREGLVGQPQHF.